This note documents a single T cell receptor (beta chain) sequence. The data were obtained in a study of T cells in tumors after PD-1 blockade. Study summary: Mean per blood sample: 95,000 to 130,000 templates (about 24,000-280,000), 36,536 unique clonotypes.

The V end lost 0 bases, the J end lost 2 bases, and 13 bases lay between the germline ends. Per the germline V gene, CDR1 is SGDLS and CDR2 is YYNGEE. The CDR3 consists of 16 residues. The data were produced by immunoSEQ multiplex PCR, yet TCRdb's version contains in-frame clones alone and is incomplete. The sample carries just under 65,000 clones, about 74% recorded once. The sample was PBMCs, taken after anti-PD-1 treatment. J is TRBJ2-3 and V is TRBV9; D remains unclear. This clonotype was obtained from a human donor with basal cell carcinoma. The CDR3 sequence: CASSVGLGIPTDTQYF. In DNA form, the CDR3 reads TGTGCCAGCAGCGTAGGTCTGGGGATACCCACAGATACGCAGTATTTT.